This TCR beta chain derives from a study of T cells in Graves' hyperthyroidism and ophthalmopathy. Remarks on this clonotype: The germline gene is not matched at one end of the junction; a read error may be the cause.

The CDR3 sequence is 15 residues long. From germline, CDR1 is SGHRS and CDR2 YFSETQ. Authors of the study amplified TCR beta CDR3 regions from RNA transcripts. TCR CDR3 regions were first amplified by RT-PCR with HTBI primers. MiXCR was run by TCRdb on the multiplex PCR reads, yielding one entry per CDR3 protein. The sample holds a few hundred thousand distinct CDR3 sequences, 15% to 20% seen once. Used for diagnoses were clinical symptoms, serum thyroxine and TRAb, thyroid ultrasound and orbital computed tomography. This chain links TRBV5-1 with TRBJ2-1, with 8 bases that match TRBD2. The origin of this receptor is a woman in her thirties with Graves' ophthalmopathy. The sample taken for sequencing was blood. The chain's CDR3 is CASSGSGSGYNEQFF. CDR3 DNA: TGTGCCAGCAGCGGGAGCGGGAGTGGGTATAATGAGCAGTTCTTC.